This passage covers 17 T cell receptor beta chains from one sample sequenced in a study of shared T cell receptors in the human thymus. Method: immunoSEQ multiplex PCR; TCRdb's copy keeps in-frame clones and lacks some. The sample lists around 730,000 clones; approximately 85% were seen once. These data were also reused for a study on human thymus T cells.

The source material was thymocytes. The receptor set was obtained from a girl under three years old with a congenital heart defect.

The chain has TRBV5-6 and TRBJ2-5; the D gene is possibly TRBD2 (5 bases). V was shortened by 4 bases and J by 5 bases, with 21 bases between the two germline ends. The germline CDR1 and CDR2 sequences are SGHDT and YYEEEE. The CDR3 runs to 16 residues. The CDR3 is CASSTRAEGLGETQYF. In DNA, the CDR3 is TGTGCCAGCAGCACGCGGGCCGAGGGTCTGGGGGAGACCCAGTACTTC.

This chain joins TRBV19 and TRBJ2-5; tentative D call: TRBD2 (6 bases). CDR1 and CDR2 (germline): LNHDA, SQIVND (reference sequence). CDR3 size: 14 residues. The germline V and J ends were trimmed by 2 bases and 3 bases, with 10 bases remaining between them. CDR3 nucleotide sequence: TGTGCCAGTAGTATATATTTAGCGGAAGAGACCCAGTACTTC. The encoded protein is CASSIYLAEETQYF.

V is TRBV6-5 and J is TRBJ1-2; D is perhaps TRBD1 (6 bases). The V end was cut by 2 bases, the J end by 3 bases, with 10 bases between. Germline V CDR1 and CDR2: MNHEY, SVGAGI. CDR3 length: 14 residues. CDR3: CASSYEGGDYGYTF. CDR3 DNA sequence: TGTGCCAGCAGTTACGAAGGGGGTGACTATGGCTACACCTTC.

This clone was observed a few times. CDR3 in amino acids: CASSLDRGSTGDGTDTQYF. The CDR3 nucleotides read TGTGCCAGCAGCTTAGATAGGGGGTCCACAGGGGATGGCACAGATACGCAGTATTTT. V usage is TRBV7-2 and J usage is TRBJ2-3, with 7 nucleotides matching TRBD1. The length of the CDR3 is 19 residues. CDR1 is SGHTA, CDR2 FQGNSA, per germline. V dropped 1 base and J dropped 1; count of bases not matched to a gene: 14.

This chain uses TRBV7-9 with TRBJ1-1; D may be TRBD1 (5 bases). V lost 5 bases to trimming and J lost 11 bases, with 18 bases between them. This CDR3 is built from 13 residues. Germline V gene data show CDR1 as SEHNR and CDR2 as FQNEAQ (reference sequence). CDR3 sequence: CASSPGPRGRAFF. CDR3 DNA: TGTGCCAGCAGCCCAGGGCCTCGGGGGAGGGCTTTCTTT.

This chain links TRBV28 with TRBJ2-3; D unclear. Deletions cut 6 bases from V and 5 bases from J, with 18 bases between. This CDR3 contains 15 residues. Germline CDR1 and CDR2: MDHEN and SYDVKM. CDR3: CASSPTSHFRDTQYF. CDR3 DNA sequence: TGTGCCAGCAGCCCCACGTCTCATTTCAGAGATACGCAGTATTTT.

The V and J genes are TRBV28 and TRBJ2-5; 10 bases line up with TRBD1. Trimming at V came to 3 bases and at J to 1 base, leaving 8 bases not matched to a gene. CDR1 and CDR2 (germline): MDHEN, SYDVKM. This CDR3 is built from 17 residues. CDR3 coding DNA: TGTGCCAGCAGTTTGTTGTTTGACAGGGGGCTCCAAGAGACCCAGTACTTC. It yields the protein CASSLLFDRGLQETQYF.

The chain employs TRBV30 and TRBJ2-4, with TRBD2 identical over 9 bases. The V and J ends lost 2 bases and 0 bases, in that order; junction bases with no gene match: 8. The CDR3 is 17 residues long. In germline, CDR1 is GTSNPN, CDR2 SVGIG (reference sequence). The CDR3, as DNA: TGTGCCTGGAGTACCGAGAGACTAGCGGTAGCCAAAAACATTCAGTACTTC. Encoded protein: CAWSTERLAVAKNIQYF.

This rearrangement joins TRBV19 to TRBJ1-4; 7 bases match TRBD1. CDR3 length: 16 amino acids. With V trimmed by 1 base and J by 3 bases, 5 bases remained unmatched. Germline lookup yields CDR1 LNHDA and CDR2 SQIVND (reference sequence). The CDR3 here is CASSIVGRGPNEKLFF. The CDR3 DNA is TGTGCCAGTAGTATAGTCGGGAGGGGGCCTAATGAAAAACTGTTTTTT.

J is TRBJ2-3 and V is TRBV9; 9 bases align to TRBD2. Germline V lookup: CDR1 SGDLS, CDR2 YYNGEE. This CDR3 has 17 residues. Unmatched junction bases numbered 10, after V lost 4 bases and J lost 1 base. In DNA, the CDR3 is TGTGCCAGCAGCCCGAGGTGCAGCGGGGGGTGCACAGATACGCAGTATTTT. Amino acid sequence: CASSPRCSGGCTDTQYF.

The J gene is TRBJ2-7, the V gene TRBV14; possibly TRBD1 for D (5 bases). From germline, CDR1 is SGHDN and CDR2 FVKESK. V lost 3 bases and J lost 0, with 9 bases in between. The CDR3 has 14 residues. The CDR3 DNA follows: TGTGCCAGCAGCCAGCAAACAGGCTCCTACGAGCAGTACTTC. Its translation is CASSQQTGSYEQYF. Drawing the rest from reference TRBV14 and TRBJ2-7, the complete variable domain is EAGVTQFPSHSVIEKGQTVTLRCDPISGHDNLYWYRRVMGKEIKFLLHFVKESKQDESGMPNNRFLAERTGGTYSTLKVQPAELEDSGVYFCASSQQTGSYEQYFGPGTRLTVT.

The chain's CDR3 is CASPAIRRRADYGYTF. CDR3 DNA: TGCGCCAGCCCAGCCATTAGGAGAAGAGCTGACTATGGCTACACCTTC. This rearrangement joins TRBV10-1 to TRBJ1-2; D is unresolved. Trimming left V 8 bases short and J 3 bases short, with 22 bases between. Germline V CDR1 and CDR2: WNHNN, SYGVQD (reference sequence). This CDR3 spans 16 amino acids.

The CDR3 protein is CASSPTGTSGGCMGELFF. CDR3 DNA sequence: TGTGCCAGCAGCCCAACCGGGACTAGCGGGGGGTGCATGGGGGAGCTGTTTTTT. This chain uses TRBV7-6 with TRBJ2-2; 15 bases line up with TRBD2. In germline, CDR1 is SGHVS, CDR2 FNYEAQ. V trimming: 5 bases; J trimming: 8 bases; junction bases outside the gene matches: 12. This CDR3 spans 18 amino acids.

This chain links TRBV6-5 with TRBJ1-2; a possible D gene is TRBD1 (6 bases). CDR1 MNHEY and CDR2 SVGAGI come from the germline V gene. V was trimmed by 7 bases and J by 6 bases, leaving 15 bases between them. This CDR3 has 13 amino acids. In DNA, the CDR3 is TGTGCCAGCACCTTAAAGGGGGTCGATGGCTACACCTTC. Residues: CASTLKGVDGYTF.

The chain recombines TRBV6-5 with TRBJ1-1, with D perhaps matching TRBD1 (5 bases). V lost 5 bases and J 4 bases, leaving 11 bases between the germline ends. This CDR3 has 13 residues. Germline V CDR1 and CDR2: MNHEY, SVGAGI. CDR3 DNA: TGTGCCAGCAGTCGACAGTTTTGCACTGAAGCTTTCTTT. Amino acid sequence: CASSRQFCTEAFF.

The V gene is TRBV6-1, the J gene TRBJ1-5; tentatively, D is TRBD1 (5 bases). Trimming cost V 0 bases and J 8 bases, with 8 bases left between them. The CDR3 contains 13 residues. Germline V CDR1 and CDR2: MNHNS, SASEGT. The CDR3 DNA sequence: TGTGCCAGCAGTGAAGCCAGGGTTGAGCCCCAGCATTTT. Encoded protein: CASSEARVEPQHF.

This clone was seen just once. CDR3 residues: CASSEARTFCTDTQYF. The CDR3 DNA sequence: TGTGCCAGCAGTGAAGCGAGGACTTTTTGCACAGATACGCAGTATTTT. This chain links TRBV2 with TRBJ2-3, with D possibly being TRBD2 (5 bases). The germline V gene encodes CDR1 SNHLY and CDR2 FYNNEI. This CDR3 comprises 16 residues. Trimming took 0 bases from V and 1 from J, leaving 11 bases between them.